One and the same sample provided the 26 T cell receptor beta chains below, sequenced in a study of blood T cell repertoires in COVID-19. Data came from immunoSEQ multiplex PCR; TCRdb stores just in-frame clones and leaves some out. This sample has over 120,000 clones, with about 85% found just once. The material sequenced was peripheral blood. The origin of the receptors is a woman in her 70s with COVID-19, enrolled during active disease.

V is TRBV30 and J is TRBJ1-3; no firm D call. There are 15 residues in the CDR3. Germline CDR1 reads GTSNPN; CDR2 reads SVGIG (reference sequence). V was clipped by 2 bases and J by 4 bases, with 15 bases between them. DNA for the CDR3: TGTGCCTGGAGTCGGGATTCTGGAGGGGGAAACACCATATATTTT. Encoded protein: CAWSRDSGGGNTIYF.

The gene calls are TRBV7-2 and TRBJ2-5; TRBD2 agrees at 12 bases. Germline CDR1 SGHTA, CDR2 FQGNSA. V gave up 1 base and J gave up 7 bases; unmatched junction bases: 16. The CDR3 consists of 19 residues. The CDR3, as DNA: TGTGCCAGCAGCTTAGAGGGCGGGCTAGCGGGGGGGCGCAGGGGGACCCAGTACTTC. The encoded protein is CASSLEGGLAGGRRGTQYF.

The chain is built from TRBV13 and TRBJ1-4; D gene uncertain. Looked up from germline, CDR1 is PRHDT and CDR2 is FYEKMQ (reference sequence). CDR3 size: 17 residues. The V gene lost 7 bases and the J gene lost 0 bases, with 18 bases spanning the gap. In nucleotides, the CDR3 is TGTGCCAGCATGGTGGGGAATAGGAGGGCAACTAATGAAAAACTGTTTTTT. Amino acids: CASMVGNRRATNEKLFF.

This clone has only one observation. V and J are TRBV2 and TRBJ1-2, with D unresolved. CDR1 is SNHLY and CDR2 is FYNNEI in the germline V gene. V gave up 2 bases and J gave up 0 bases, with 10 bases separating them. This CDR3 comprises 15 residues. CDR3 amino acids: CASSEMPTTNYGYTF. CDR3 nucleotide sequence: TGTGCCAGCAGTGAAATGCCGACTACTAACTATGGCTACACCTTC.

The rearrangement joins TRBV18 to TRBJ1-6; tentatively, D is TRBD1 (5 bases). This CDR3 contains 14 residues. Trimming removed 6 bases from V and 7 bases from J, with 13 bases in between. From germline, CDR1 is KGHSH and CDR2 LQKENI. Here the CDR3 DNA reads TGTGCCAGCTCCCCAGACAGAGGAAATTCACCCCTCCACTTT. Translation: CASSPDRGNSPLHF.

CDR3 sequence reads: CASSLSSPYNEQFF. Written as DNA, the CDR3 is TGTGCCAGCAGCCTCTCTAGCCCATACAATGAGCAGTTCTTC. The rearrangement joins TRBV14 to TRBJ2-1; D may be TRBD2 (5 bases). V was clipped by 4 bases and J by 4 bases, with 11 bases between them. Per germline, CDR1 SGHDN and CDR2 FVKESK. The CDR3 contains 14 residues.

The chain is built from TRBV5-1 and TRBJ2-1; 9 bases align to TRBD2. Germline-derived CDR1 and CDR2 are SGHRS and YFSETQ. The CDR3 consists of 17 residues. V was clipped by 0 bases and J by 0 bases; unmatched bases: 4. CDR3: CASSLALAGSSYNEQFF. The CDR3 DNA is TGCGCCAGCAGCTTGGCCCTAGCGGGGAGCTCCTACAATGAGCAGTTCTTC.

The V gene is TRBV10-3, the J gene TRBJ1-1; 7 positions match TRBD1. The CDR3 has 15 amino acids. The V and J ends lost 6 bases and 4 bases, in that order; junction bases with no gene match: 11. Germline CDR1 ENHRY, CDR2 SYGVKD. The CDR3 protein is CAIREVGGAGTEAFF. The CDR3 DNA sequence: TGTGCCATCAGGGAGGTAGGGGGCGCGGGCACTGAAGCTTTCTTT.

This clone was counted a few times. The chain couples TRBV3-1 (or the pseudogene TRBV3-2) to TRBJ1-2, with 10 bases fitting TRBD1. Per the germline V gene, CDR1 is LGHDT and CDR2 is YNNKEL (reference sequence). The V and J ends lost 4 bases and 3 bases, in that order; junction bases with no gene match: 2. The CDR3 covers 14 residues. Written as DNA, the CDR3 is TGTGCCAGCAGCCCGGGACAGGGGTACTATGGCTACACCTTC. Encoded protein: CASSPGQGYYGYTF.

The chain is built from TRBV29-1 and TRBJ1-1; weak D call: TRBD1 (5 bases). CDR1 is SQVTM and CDR2 is ANQGSEA in the germline V gene. This CDR3 spans 14 amino acids. V gave up 6 bases and J gave up 2 bases, with 16 bases separating them. The CDR3, as DNA: TGCAGCGTCGCAAACATGACAGCCAACACTGAAGCTTTCTTT. The encoded protein is CSVANMTANTEAFF.

This clone was observed a few times. The rearrangement links TRBV2 to TRBJ2-7; D is unclear. Looked up from germline, CDR1 is SNHLY and CDR2 is FYNNEI. The CDR3 sequence is 14 residues long. V lost 6 bases to trimming and J lost 0 bases, with 12 bases between them. The CDR3 here is CASRRSISSYEQYF. CDR3 in DNA: TGTGCCAGCAGGAGGTCTATCAGCTCCTACGAGCAGTACTTC.

The V call is TRBV19, the J call TRBJ1-6; 8 bases align to TRBD1. The length of the CDR3 is 13 residues. V dropped 9 bases and J dropped 6; count of bases not matched to a gene: 4. CDR1 is LNHDA, CDR2 SQIVND, per germline (reference sequence). The CDR3 is CASGQGGNSPLHF. Here the CDR3 DNA reads TGTGCCAGCGGACAGGGAGGTAATTCACCCCTCCACTTT.

This clone appeared a few times. The rearrangement joins TRBV19 to TRBJ1-5; D remains ambiguous. Trimming shortened V by 9 bases and J by 4 bases, and 22 bases separated the two germline ends. This CDR3 is built from 16 residues. CDR1 and CDR2 from the germline V gene are LNHDA and SQIVND (reference sequence). The CDR3 DNA reads TGTGCCAGCTCCCTCTTCGGCGGCCTACAAAATCAGCCCCAGCATTTT. It is translated as CASSLFGGLQNQPQHF.

The V call is TRBV9, the J call TRBJ2-1; no reliable D call. CDR3 length equals 15 residues. Trimming took off 0 bases at V and 6 bases at J, with 13 bases between the two ends. Germline-derived CDR1 and CDR2 are SGDLS and YYNGEE. In DNA, the CDR3 is TGTGCCAGCAGCGTAGGCCTAGATACGTTCAATGAGCAGTTCTTC. Its translation is CASSVGLDTFNEQFF.

The V call is TRBV7-9, the J call TRBJ1-2; tentatively, D is TRBD1 (6 bases). Trimming took 5 bases from V and 0 from J, leaving 19 bases between them. CDR1 is SEHNR, CDR2 FQNEAQ, per germline (reference sequence). CDR3 size: 17 residues. CDR3 sequence: CASSPWGQAQANYGYTF. CDR3 DNA sequence: TGTGCCAGCAGCCCGTGGGGGCAGGCCCAAGCTAACTATGGCTACACCTTC.

This clone was seen more than once but under ten times. The chain uses TRBV27 and TRBJ1-6, with D perhaps matching TRBD1 (6 bases). Germline CDR1 is MNHEY and CDR2 is SMNVEV (reference sequence). Trimming stripped 3 bases from V and 9 bases from J, with 12 bases between. This CDR3 spans 14 amino acids. CDR3 nucleotides: TGTGCCAGCAGTTTTAGGGGGATAGGTTCACCCCTCCACTTT. Protein product: CASSFRGIGSPLHF.

This chain joins TRBV6-5 and TRBJ2-1; TRBD2 might be the D (6 bases). CDR1 is MNHEY and CDR2 is SVGAGI in the germline V gene. This CDR3 region has 15 residues. With 2 bases removed from V and 8 bases from J, the gap between germline ends came to 16 bases. Written as DNA, the CDR3 is TGTGCCAGCAGTTACGGGGAGGAGGAATCGGATGAGCAGTTCTTC. Translating gives CASSYGEEESDEQFF.

This sequence joins TRBV6-5 and TRBJ2-7; weak D call: TRBD1 (6 bases). Trimming removed 4 bases at V and 12 bases at J, with 16 bases between. Germline CDR1 MNHEY, CDR2 SVGAGI. This CDR3 has 12 residues. CDR3 amino acids: CASSSPGHPTYF. CDR3 nucleotide sequence: TGTGCCAGCAGTTCACCGGGACACCCAACGTACTTC.

This clone came up many times. J is TRBJ2-5 and V is TRBV2; 10 bases are shared with TRBD2. The CDR3 is made up of 16 amino acids. Germline V gives CDR1 SNHLY, CDR2 FYNNEI. Trimming removed 2 bases from V and 10 bases from J; junction bases left unmatched: 13. CDR3 bases: TGTGCCAGCAGTGAAAGGGGGCTAGCGGGGGCCCGTAGCCAGTACTTC. It codes for CASSERGLAGARSQYF.

The V and J genes are TRBV28 and TRBJ2-7, with TRBD2 matching 8 bases. Trimming removed 6 bases from V and 6 bases from J; junction bases left unmatched: 7. Germline CDR1 MDHEN, CDR2 SYDVKM. CDR3 length equals 13 residues. For the CDR3, the DNA is TGTGCCAGCAGGTTGAGCGGGGGTCTCGAGCAGTACTTC. Its protein product is CASRLSGGLEQYF.

This chain links TRBV19 with TRBJ1-5; TRBD1 agrees at 7 bases. Germline V gene sequence: CDR1 LNHDA, CDR2 SQIVND (reference sequence). The CDR3 totals 17 residues. V was pared by 1 base and J by 1 base, with 7 bases of the junction left unmatched. CDR3 nucleotide sequence: TGTGCCAGTAGTATAGGCAACAGGGGTGAGAGCAATCAGCCCCAGCATTTT. It translates to CASSIGNRGESNQPQHF.

This clone has just a few counts. The chain is built from TRBV18 and TRBJ1-6; 9 nucleotides match TRBD1. The CDR3 extends over 15 amino acids. Germline loops: CDR1 KGHSH, CDR2 LQKENI. V trimming: 8 bases; J trimming: 7 bases; junction bases outside the gene matches: 9. This CDR3 reads CASAQGTGWNSPLHF. CDR3 DNA: TGTGCCAGCGCCCAGGGGACAGGGTGGAATTCACCCCTCCACTTT.

The CDR3 reads CATSEQGAYGYTF. For the CDR3, the DNA is TGTGCCACCAGTGAACAGGGGGCCTATGGCTACACCTTC. This chain uses TRBV24-1 with TRBJ1-2; 9 bases are shared with TRBD1. V lost 4 bases and J lost 4; bases outside the gene matches: 0. The germline V gene has CDR1 KGHDR and CDR2 SFDVKD. This CDR3 has 13 residues.

CDR3 in amino acids: CASSPRGTGTEAFF. The CDR3 DNA is TGTGCCAGCAGCCCCCGGGGGACAGGCACTGAAGCTTTCTTT. V and J are TRBV3-1 (or the pseudogene TRBV3-2) and TRBJ1-1; 8 nucleotides line up with TRBD1. The CDR3 is 14 residues long. Germline CDR1 is LGHDT and CDR2 is YNNKEL (reference sequence). V was clipped by 4 bases and J by 4 bases; unmatched bases: 5.

The V call is TRBV7-2, the J call TRBJ2-5; 8 positions agree with TRBD2. CDR3 length: 17 residues. V gave up 5 bases and J gave up 2 bases; unmatched junction bases: 13. CDR1 SGHTA and CDR2 FQGNSA come from the germline V gene. CDR3 bases: TGTGCCAGCAGCCCGACGGGGGGGGCTAGGAGGCAAGAGACCCAGTACTTC. Encoded protein: CASSPTGGARRQETQYF.

V and J are TRBV5-1 and TRBJ2-7, with 8 bases fitting TRBD1. There are 15 residues in the CDR3. After removal of 4 bases from V and 0 bases from J, the junction contained 6 bases not matched to a gene. Germline CDR1 SGHRS, CDR2 YFSETQ. Written as DNA, the CDR3 is TGCGCCAGCAGCGGGACAGGTCCTTTCTCCTACGAGCAGTACTTC. Protein sequence: CASSGTGPFSYEQYF.